This TCR beta chain stems from a study of vaccination effects on CD4 cells after COVID-19 (dated by TCRdb to the early 2020s). Background for the entire study: The ViraFEST assay stimulated PBMC with viral peptide pools and then used TCR sequencing to identify antigen-specific CD4+ T cell clonotypes by expansion. Cultures from other donors in the study were sequenced with the Oncomine TCR Beta short-read assay on an Illumina iSeq 100. SARS-CoV-2 spike-specific CD4+ TCR repertoires from before and after mRNA vaccination were compared in COVID-19 convalescent patients and in infection-naive vaccine recipients. Each participant got two doses of an mRNA SARS-CoV-2 vaccine, either BNT162b2 or mRNA-1273. A total of 9 to 11 COVID-19 convalescent patients and a handful of SARS-CoV-2-naive healthy vaccine recipients were included in the full study. Each well held two million PBMC cultured in IMDM containing approximately 5% human AB serum, around 10 IU/ml IL-2 and gentamicin, along with roughly 10 ug/ml peptides. Study-wide conclusions, independent of this receptor: The study was limited by a small number of convalescent patients and lacked early post-infection timepoints. Among healthy vaccine recipients, nearly all vaccine-induced clones were SARS-CoV-2 mono-reactive, and only 1 of 255 was cross-reactive with common cold coronaviruses. Marked clonal contraction was observed in both infection-induced and vaccine-induced clones at late post-vaccination timepoints, consistent with waning T cell responses.

Receptors were amplified or captured by the immunoSEQ multiplex PCR assay. TCR beta CDR3 sequencing was performed on DNA from the cultured, isolated CD4+ T cells. The authors' analysis ran thus. Non-productive TCR sequences were removed, reads were trimmed to the CDR3 region, and CDR3s of at least 7 amino acids were retained. Antigen-specific clonotypes were identified using the MANAFEST web app by comparison of expansion in peptide wells against reference cultures. For clones to be considered positive, expansion at FDR<0.05 versus reference and all other wells, an odds ratio above 5, and a frequency above 0.1% in two replicate wells were required. A clonotype was defined as cross-reactive if the clonotype was significantly expanded both in SARS-CoV-2 spike wells and in at least one common cold coronavirus spike condition. CDR3 similarity was assessed by Levenshtein distance with the stringdist R package, and unrooted trees were built with ape in R 3.6.1. What TCRdb holds here is the immuneACCESS table cut down to in-frame rearrangements. Part of the clones is not present; checked against another copy, under half of the missing clones reflect an unresolved V gene, and the others are unexplained. The DNA was the basis for D and trimming; V, J and clone size are from that table. This sample has about 48,000 clones in its table, and 50% to 80% of those were observed once. 4.5% to 6.5% of the sample goes to the ten largest clones.

With regard to this clone: The antigen it binds to is not known. The record has no base qualities; no much larger clone is one base away.

After roughly 11 days of culture, CD4+ T cells were isolated with the EasySep CD4+ T cell isolation kit. Negative nucleocapsid antibody results before and after vaccination confirmed that the healthy vaccine recipients had no prior SARS-CoV-2 infection. Half of the culture medium was replaced with fresh IL-2-containing medium on days 3 and 7. Unless noted otherwise, every peptide stimulation condition was cultured in triplicate wells. PBMC were separated from whole blood using Ficoll-Paque Plus gradient centrifugation and were then either cryopreserved at -140C or used fresh. Genomic DNA was extracted from cultured CD4+ T cells with the QIAamp micro DNA kit. V sheds 4 bases and J sheds 5 bases, leaving 12 bases between their ends. CDR1 and CDR2, per the germline V gene, are SGHTA and FQGNSA. The CDR3 has 14 amino acids, counting the end cysteine and phenylalanine. Kept here is only the CDR3 DNA, which spans 42 bases and is read in frame from base 1.

The sequence came from a human donor who received a COVID-19 vaccine. Material: CD4+ T cells from PBMCs cultured without peptide, obtained before COVID-19 vaccination. The rearrangement joined TRBV7-2 to TRBJ2-1; TRBD2 might be the D gene, on 5 matching bases. For the CDR3, the sequence is CASSSGRDNNEQFF. The nucleotide sequence is TGTGCCAGCAGCTCTGGTCGGGATAACAATGAGCAGTTCTTC.